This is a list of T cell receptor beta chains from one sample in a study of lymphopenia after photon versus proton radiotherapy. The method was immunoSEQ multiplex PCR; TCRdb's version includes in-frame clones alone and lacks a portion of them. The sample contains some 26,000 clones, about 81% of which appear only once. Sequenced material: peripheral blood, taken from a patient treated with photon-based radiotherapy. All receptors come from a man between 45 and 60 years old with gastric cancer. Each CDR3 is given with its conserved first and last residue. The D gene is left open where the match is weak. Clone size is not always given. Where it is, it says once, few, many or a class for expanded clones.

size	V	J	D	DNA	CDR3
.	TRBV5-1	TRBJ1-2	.	TGCGCCAGCAGCTTGGGGGCAGGGGATGGCTACACCTTC	CASSLGAGDGYTF
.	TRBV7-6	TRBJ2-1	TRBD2	TGTGCCAGCAGCTTAGCAGCGGGGGGGCCTTTTGAGCAGTTCTTC	CASSLAAGGPFEQFF
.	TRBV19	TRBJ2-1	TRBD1	TGTGCCAGTAGTATCACAGGGGGCGACTACAATGAGCAGTTCTTC	CASSITGGDYNEQFF
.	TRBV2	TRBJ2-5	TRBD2	TGTGCCAGCATGCGGGGGGTCGAGACCCAGTACTTC	CASMRGVETQYF
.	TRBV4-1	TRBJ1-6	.	TGCGCCAGCAGCCAACCAGACAGGACTAATTCACCCCTCCACTTT	CASSQPDRTNSPLHF
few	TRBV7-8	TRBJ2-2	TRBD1	TGTGCCAGCAGCTTCGGGACAGGGGTATCCGGGGAGCTGTTTTTT	CASSFGTGVSGELFF
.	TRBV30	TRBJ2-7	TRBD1	TGTGCCTTGGACAGGGTGGGCTACGAGCAGTACTTC	CALDRVGYEQYF
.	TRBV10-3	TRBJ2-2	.	TGTGCCACCCTAACCCTGCCGAACACCGGGGAGCTGTTTTTT	CATLTLPNTGELFF
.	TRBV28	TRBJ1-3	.	TGTGCCACCAGGGACGGAGGAAACACCATATATTTT	CATRDGGNTIYF
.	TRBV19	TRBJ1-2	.	TGTGCCAGTAGTCCTTTAGGGTCACAGGGACTTATCTATGGCTACACCTTC	CASSPLGSQGLIYGYTF
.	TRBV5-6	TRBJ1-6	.	TGTGCCAGCAGCTTGATTGGCACCTATAATTCACCCCTCCACTTT	CASSLIGTYNSPLHF
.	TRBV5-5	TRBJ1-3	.	TGTGCCAGCAGCTTGTCGGGGACTATAAGGGAAAACTCTGGAAACACCATATATTTT	CASSLSGTIRENSGNTIYF
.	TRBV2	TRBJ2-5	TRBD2	TGTGCCAGCAGTCCCGGGACTAGCAAAGAGACCCAGTACTTC	CASSPGTSKETQYF
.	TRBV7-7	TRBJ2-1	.	TGTGCCAGCAGCTTAGGACCATACAATGAGCAGTTCTTC	CASSLGPYNEQFF
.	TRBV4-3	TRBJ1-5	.	TGCGCCAGCAGCCAACAGATATCGGAGAATCAGCCCCAGCATTTT	CASSQQISENQPQHF
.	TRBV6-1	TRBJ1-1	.	TGTGCCAGCAGTGGAATCCACACTGAAGCTTTCTTT	CASSGIHTEAFF
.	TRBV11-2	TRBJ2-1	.	TGTGCCAGCAGCTTAAGGCGGGCGGACAATGAGCAGTTCTTC	CASSLRRADNEQFF
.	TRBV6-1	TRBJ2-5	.	TGTGCCAGCAGACGAGCGTGGGCAGGGGGGGAGACCCAGTACTTC	CASRRAWAGGETQYF
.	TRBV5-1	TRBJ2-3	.	TGCGCCAGCAGCTTGCGGATAGGGGAAGTCACAGATACGCAGTATTTT	CASSLRIGEVTDTQYF
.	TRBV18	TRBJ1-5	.	TGTGCCAGCTCACCCCCCGGGGGGCAGCCCCAGCATTTT	CASSPPGGQPQHF
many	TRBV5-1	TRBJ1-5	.	TGCGCCAGCAGCTTGGAAGGTGATCGGCCCCAGCATTTT	CASSLEGDRPQHF
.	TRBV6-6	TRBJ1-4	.	TGTGCCAGCAGTCCCTCAGCTACCCAGAGGGAAAAACTGTTTTTT	CASSPSATQREKLFF
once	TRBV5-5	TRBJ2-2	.	TGTGCCAGCAGTTTCATTCGGGGGGAGCTGTTTTTT	CASSFIRGELFF
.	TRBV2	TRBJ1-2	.	TGTGCCAGCAGTGTGAATGGACGGACCCTAGGAGGCTACACCTTC	CASSVNGRTLGGYTF
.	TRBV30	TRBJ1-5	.	TGTGCCTGGAGTGGGCAGTGGGGGGCTAGCAATCAGCCCCAGCATTTT	CAWSGQWGASNQPQHF
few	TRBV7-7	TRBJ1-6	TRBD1	TGTGCCAGCAGCGAAAGACAGGGGTCACCCCTCCACTTT	CASSERQGSPLHF
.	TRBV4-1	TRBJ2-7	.	TGCGCCAGCAGCCAAGGCACCCTAACCTACGAGCAGTACTTC	CASSQGTLTYEQYF
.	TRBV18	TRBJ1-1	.	TGTGCCAGCTCACCCGAGAGAGCAATGAACACTGAAGCTTTCTTT	CASSPERAMNTEAFF
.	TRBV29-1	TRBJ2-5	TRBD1	TGCAGCGTCTGGGGACAGGGGGCCGGTGAGACCCAGTACTTC	CSVWGQGAGETQYF
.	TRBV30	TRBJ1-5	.	TGTGCCTGGAGTGTACGAAGGGAGAGTCAGCCCCAGCATTTT	CAWSVRRESQPQHF
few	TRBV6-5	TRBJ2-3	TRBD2	TGTGCCAGCCTAGCCATAGCGGGGGGCACAGATACGCAGTATTTT	CASLAIAGGTDTQYF
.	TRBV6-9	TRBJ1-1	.	TGTGCCAGCACTGAAGCTTTCTTT	CASTEAFF
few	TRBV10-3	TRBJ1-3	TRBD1	TGTGCCATCAGTGAGTCGACAGGGTCATTGGGAAACACCATATATTTT	CAISESTGSLGNTIYF
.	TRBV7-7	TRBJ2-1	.	TGTGCCAGCAACCCGGTCGGTGAGCAGTTCTTC	CASNPVGEQFF
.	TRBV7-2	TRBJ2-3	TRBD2	TGTGCCAGCTCGGGACTAAACTATGCAGATACGCAGTATTTT	CASSGLNYADTQYF
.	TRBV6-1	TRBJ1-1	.	TGTGCCAGCAGTACTCTGACTTATGAAGCTTTCTTT	CASSTLTYEAFF
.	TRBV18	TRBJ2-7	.	TGTGCCAGCTCATCAGACCGGGACCACCACTTC	CASSSDRDHHF
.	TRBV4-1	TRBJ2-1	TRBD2	TGCGCCAGCAAGATCGGGGGGGACTCCTACAATGAGCAGTTCTTC	CASKIGGDSYNEQFF
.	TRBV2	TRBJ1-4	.	TGTGCCAGCAGCGAATACACCGAAAAACTGTTTTTT	CASSEYTEKLFF
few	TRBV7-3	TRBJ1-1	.	TGTGCCAGCAGCTTTCGGGGTTTCAACACTGAAGCTTTCTTT	CASSFRGFNTEAFF
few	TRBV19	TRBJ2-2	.	TGTGCCAGTAGTATGGCCGGGACCACCCTCACCGGGGAGCTGTTTTTT	CASSMAGTTLTGELFF
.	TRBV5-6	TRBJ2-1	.	TGTGCCAGCAGCTTGGATCTCTCGGTCCGTAATGAGCAGTTCTTC	CASSLDLSVRNEQFF